These 16 T cell receptor beta chains were sequenced from one sample in a study of T cell clonality in common variable immunodeficiency. Sequenced by immunoSEQ multiplex PCR; TCRdb stores in-frame clones only, minus some. The data show fewer than 65,000 clones, none appearing only once, with about 0.8% held by the ten largest. The source material was peripheral blood mononuclear cells. The origin of the receptors is a person aged 18 to 70 in good health.

This clone was recorded many times. The CDR3 end is not reached by the read, which stops 3 residues before it; the germline J gene fills it in. This chain links TRBV30 with TRBJ2-1; 10 bases agree with TRBD2. J was trimmed by 8 bases and V by 2 bases; bases with no gene match: 9. There are 15 residues in the CDR3. CDR1 is GTSNPN and CDR2 is SVGIG in the germline V gene (reference sequence). The CDR3 here is CAWSLALAGADEQFF. The part of the CDR3 DNA that was read is TGTGCCTGGAGTCTCGCGCTAGCGGGAGCCGATGAG.

This clone showed up many times. The read ends 3 residues early relative to the CDR3; the germline J gene fills the gap. The chain has TRBV6-2 or TRBV6-3 and TRBJ2-3; 7 bases align to TRBD2. Germline V gene data show CDR1 as MNHEY and CDR2 as SVGEGT. J was trimmed by 0 bases and V by 4 bases; bases with no gene match: 4. The CDR3 has 15 residues. CDR3 DNA, as far as it was read: TGTGCCAGCAGTTCGCTAGCGGTCAGCACAGATACG. This translates into CASSSLAVSTDT. The CDR3, in full, reads CASSSLAVSTDTQYF.

This clone was recorded many times. Read coverage stops 3 residues before the CDR3 terminus; the germline J gene supplies the remainder. The genes are TRBV14 and TRBJ2-3; possible D gene TRBD2, 6 bases. The CDR3 loop spans 14 amino acids. Germline-derived CDR1 and CDR2 are SGHDN and FVKESK. Deletions cut 4 bases from V and 2 bases from J, with 10 bases between. CDR3 region: CASSLLANTDTQYF. Incomplete CDR3 DNA: TGTGCCAGCAGCCTTCTAGCGAACACAGATACG. The full variable domain, its missing parts supplied by reference TRBV14 and TRBJ2-3, is EAGVTQFPSHSVIEKGQTVTLRCDPISGHDNLYWYRRVMGKEIKFLLHFVKESKQDESGMPNNRFLAERTGGTYSTLKVQPAELEDSGVYFCASSLLANTDTQYFGPGTRLTVL.

This clone appeared many times. Coverage ceases 3 residues before the CDR3 finishes, and the germline J gene fills in the end. The chain carries TRBV12-3 or TRBV12-4 and TRBJ2-5; a possible D gene is TRBD1 (6 bases). There are 15 residues in the CDR3. V was pared by 1 base and J by 2 bases, with 11 bases between. CDR3 bases read: TGTGCCAGCAGTTTAGACAGGGAAGGTCAAGAGACC. The encoded protein is CASSLDREGQET. The full-length CDR3 reads as CASSLDREGQETQYF.

The sample holds many counts of this clone. The sequenced fragment ends 3 residues before the CDR3 boundary, so the rest is inferred from the germline J gene. The chain recombines TRBV7-9 with TRBJ2-5; the match to TRBD2 covers 7 bases. CDR1 and CDR2 (germline): SEHNR, FQNEAQ (reference sequence). The CDR3 is 15 amino acids. The V and J ends lost 3 bases and 5 bases, in that order; junction bases with no gene match: 9. The CDR3 protein is CASSFEGGSRETQYF. The DNA read from the CDR3 is TGTGCCAGCAGCTTCGAGGGCGGGAGTCGGGAGACC.

This clone was seen many times. Germline is not matched at one junction end, which may reflect a read error. The observed sequence ends 3 residues before the CDR3 terminus, with the missing tail filled in from the germline J gene. This chain uses TRBV2 with TRBJ1-4; 7 positions agree with TRBD1. This CDR3 spans 14 amino acids. Germline V gene data show CDR1 as SNHLY and CDR2 as FYNNEI. CDR3 sequence: CASGDRVGSEKLFF. The CDR3 bases that were read are TGTGCCAGCGGTGACAGGGTGGGGAGTGAAAAA.

Worth noting for this clone: The read finishes 3 residues shy of the CDR3 end, and the germline J gene is used to complete it. This rearrangement joins TRBV18 to TRBJ1-5, with TRBD1 as a possible D gene (6 bases). The CDR3 covers 14 residues. Germline V lookup: CDR1 KGHSH, CDR2 LQKENI. V was clipped by 5 bases and J by 6 bases, with 14 bases between them. The CDR3: CASSDRGAGQPQHF. The CDR3 DNA, read in part, is TGTGCCAGCTCAGACCGGGGGGCTGGTCAGCCC.

This clone was detected ten times or more. One junction end does not reproduce the germline sequence, and a read error may be involved. The read ends 3 residues before the CDR3 terminus; that terminus is restored from the germline J gene. The rearrangement joins TRBV4-2 to TRBJ1-2; D remains unclear. Looked up from germline, CDR1 is LGHNA and CDR2 is YNFKEQ. The CDR3 length is 13 residues. The sequenced part of the CDR3 DNA is TGCGCCAGCAGCCAAGAGAAGGGTCCCGGC. This codes for CASSQEKGPG. The full CDR3 protein reads CASSQEKGPGYTF.

This clone was seen many times. The read finishes 3 residues shy of the CDR3 end, and the germline J gene is used to complete it. The V call is TRBV5-1, the J call TRBJ2-1; 7 positions agree with TRBD1. Trimming at V came to 0 bases and at J to 7 bases, leaving 4 bases not matched to a gene. Per germline, CDR1 SGHRS and CDR2 YFSETQ. The CDR3 spans 14 residues. CDR3 sequence: CASSLVGGQNEQFF. The DNA read from the CDR3 is TGCGCCAGCAGCTTGGTAGGGGGACAGAATGAG.

This clone was picked up many times. The observed sequence ends 3 residues before the CDR3 terminus, with the missing tail filled in from the germline J gene. The chain uses TRBV20-1 and TRBJ1-2; weak D call: TRBD1 (6 bases). Germline V gene lookup returns CDR1 DFQATT and CDR2 SNEGSKA (reference sequence). The V end lost 6 bases, the J end lost 4 bases, and 21 bases lay between the germline ends. This CDR3 region has 15 residues. The sequenced part of the CDR3 DNA is TGCAGTGCCAAAAGGGGGGGGGCGAGGGGCTATGGC. It codes for CSAKRGGARGYG. The whole CDR3 sequence reads CSAKRGGARGYGYTF.

This clone has at least ten counts. The read comes to an end 3 residues before the CDR3 does, leaving the germline J gene to fill in the end. V and J are TRBV20-1 and TRBJ2-4, with D possibly TRBD2 on 6 matching bases. Germline V CDR1 and CDR2: DFQATT, SNEGSKA (reference sequence). CDR3 length: 13 residues. The part of the CDR3 DNA that was read is TGCAGTGCTAGAGGGGCGGACTACTATGGT. It specifies CSARGADYYG. In full, the CDR3 reads CSARGADYYGQYF.

This clone has at least ten counts. The CDR3 goes on 3 residues after the read ends, and that part is filled in from the germline J gene. The gene calls are TRBV20-1 and TRBJ2-5; 7 bases line up with TRBD2. From germline, CDR1 is DFQATT and CDR2 SNEGSKA (reference sequence). V lost 1 base, J lost 4 bases, and 9 bases stayed unmatched. This CDR3 has 15 residues. The sequenced CDR3 bases are TGCAGTGCTAGAGGGGGGAGCGGGGACGGAGAGACC. Its protein product is CSARGGSGDGET. The complete CDR3 sequence is CSARGGSGDGETQYF.

This clone appeared many times. The observed sequence ends 3 residues before the CDR3 terminus, with the missing tail filled in from the germline J gene. The chain links TRBV2 to TRBJ2-1, with 9 bases that match TRBD2. V trimming: 6 bases; J trimming: 5 bases; junction bases outside the gene matches: 8. The CDR3 loop spans 15 amino acids. Per the germline V gene, CDR1 is SNHLY and CDR2 is FYNNEI. The CDR3 reads CASRVSGGRHNEQFF. The part of the CDR3 DNA that was read is TGTGCCAGCAGGGTTAGCGGGGGCCGTCACAATGAG.

This clone was observed many times. The read ends 3 residues early relative to the CDR3; the germline J gene fills the gap. The chain couples TRBV7-9 to TRBJ2-2; no clear D. Trimming took 5 bases from V and 5 from J, leaving 12 bases between them. This CDR3 has 14 amino acids. Germline V lookup: CDR1 SEHNR, CDR2 FQNEAQ (reference sequence). CDR3 sequence: CASSDTVRTGELFF. The part of the CDR3 DNA that was read is TGTGCCAGCAGCGATACAGTTAGAACCGGGGAG.

This clone has at least ten counts. The read halts 3 residues ahead of the CDR3 end, with the missing end drawn from the germline J gene. J is TRBJ1-2 and V is TRBV7-3; 9 bases agree with TRBD1. The CDR3 loop spans 15 amino acids. From germline, CDR1 is SGHTA and CDR2 FQGTGA. V was pared by 5 bases and J by 3 bases, with 7 bases of the junction left unmatched. CDR3 bases read: TGTGCCAGCAGCCCTTCGACAGGGGGGGACTATGGC. This sequence encodes CASSPSTGGDYG. From start to end, the CDR3 is CASSPSTGGDYGYTF.

This clone was counted only a few times. A clone one base away is much larger, so this may be a read error. Read coverage stops 3 residues before the CDR3 terminus; the germline J gene supplies the remainder. The chain carries TRBV6-2 or TRBV6-3 and TRBJ1-5; TRBD1 is a possible D gene (5 bases). The CDR3 is 15 residues long. Looked up from germline, CDR1 is MNHEY and CDR2 is SVGEGT. Here the CDR3 reads CDSSLTGLAGQPQHF. CDR3 bases read: TGTGACAGCAGTTTAACAGGACTAGCGGGGCAGCCC.